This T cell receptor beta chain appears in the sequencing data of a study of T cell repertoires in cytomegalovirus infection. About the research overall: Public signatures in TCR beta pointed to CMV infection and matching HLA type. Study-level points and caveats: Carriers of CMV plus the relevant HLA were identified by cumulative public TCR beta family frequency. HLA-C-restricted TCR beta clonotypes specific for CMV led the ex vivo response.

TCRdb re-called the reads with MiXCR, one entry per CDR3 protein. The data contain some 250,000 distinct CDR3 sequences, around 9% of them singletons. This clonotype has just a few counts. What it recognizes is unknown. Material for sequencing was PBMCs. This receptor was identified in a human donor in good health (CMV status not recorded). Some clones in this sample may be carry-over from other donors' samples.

The DNA for the CDR3 is TGTGCCAGCAGCAAACCGGGACAGGAGGGAAATGAAAAACTGTTTTTT. Amino acid sequence: CASSKPGQEGNEKLFF. The V call is TRBV5-4, the J call TRBJ1-4; 8 bases align to TRBD1. Germline CDR1 and CDR2: SGHNT and YYREEE (reference sequence). The J segment lost 5 bases and the V segment lost 4 bases, leaving 10 bases of the junction unmatched. This CDR3 has 16 residues.